The 9 T cell receptor beta chains below all came from one sample that was sequenced in a study of T cells in Graves' hyperthyroidism and ophthalmopathy. RNA transcripts were the template for amplifying TCR beta CDR3 regions. HTBI primers were used for first-round RT-PCR of the TCR CDR3. One entry per CDR3 protein, called by TCRdb with MiXCR from the multiplex PCR reads. The table records roughly 250,000 distinct CDR3 sequences, roughly 17% of them present only once. What was sequenced was blood. These receptors were collected from a woman aged 18 to 35 with Graves' ophthalmopathy.

This clonotype came up once. Mismatch with germline at one junction end may stem from a read error. This chain links TRBV28 with TRBJ2-1, with 11 bases identical to TRBD2. The CDR3 loop spans 18 amino acids. Germline V gene data show CDR1 as MDHEN and CDR2 as SYDVKM. The CDR3 sequence is CASNPTVRTSGFYNEQFF. The CDR3 nucleotides are TGTGCCAGCAACCCAACGGTGAGGACTAGCGGGTTCTACAACGAGCAGTTCTTC.

In nucleotides, the CDR3 is TGTGCCAGCTCACCACTTCAGAGCTCCTACAATGAGCAGTTCTTC. Encoded protein: CASSPLQSSYNEQFF. The chain has TRBV18 and TRBJ2-1; D not resolved. CDR1 and CDR2 (germline): KGHSH, LQKENI. With 1 base removed from V and 0 bases from J, the gap between germline ends came to 7 bases. The CDR3 runs to 15 residues.

This clonotype was recorded many times. V is TRBV9 and J is TRBJ2-5; 10 bases align to TRBD2. V shed 4 bases and J 5 bases; nucleotides not matched to a gene: 11. This CDR3 has 16 residues. Germline loops: CDR1 SGDLS, CDR2 YYNGEE. CDR3 loop: CASSPVQRGGRETQYF. As DNA, the CDR3 is TGTGCCAGCAGCCCAGTACAGCGGGGGGGCCGGGAGACCCAGTACTTC.

At least ten counts were recorded for this clonotype. V usage is TRBV5-1 and J usage is TRBJ2-3; 7 bases agree with TRBD1. There are 14 residues in the CDR3. The ends lost 3 bases at V and 0 bases at J; junction bases unmatched: 1. Germline values: CDR1 SGHRS, CDR2 YFSETQ. CDR3 sequence reads: CASSSGQSTDTQYF. DNA for the CDR3: TGCGCCAGCAGCTCGGGACAGAGCACAGATACGCAGTATTTT.

This clonotype was observed a few times. This chain uses TRBV19 with TRBJ1-5; TRBD1 is a possible D gene (6 bases). The ends were cut back, 3 bases at V and 7 bases at J, with 13 bases in the middle. Germline CDR1 reads LNHDA; CDR2 reads SQIVND (reference sequence). This CDR3 is 14 amino acids long. The CDR3 coding sequence is TGTGCCAGTAGTATCTCCAGGGGCTACCAGCCCCAGCATTTT. Translated, it gives CASSISRGYQPQHF.

This clonotype was seen repeatedly, ten times or more. This chain connects TRBV11-2 to TRBJ1-1, with 7 bases aligning to TRBD1. The CDR3 has 16 residues. CDR1 and CDR2 from the germline V gene are SGHAT and FQNNGV. V trimming: 5 bases; J trimming: 0 bases; junction bases outside the gene matches: 9. This CDR3 is CASSQGYRGLNTEAFF. The CDR3 DNA reads TGTGCCAGCAGCCAGGGATACAGGGGCTTGAACACTGAAGCTTTCTTT.

A note on this clonotype: It may be a read error: a sequence one base away is much more abundant. This sequence joins TRBV7-9 and TRBJ2-7; D gene unclear. The last part of the DNA fits TRBJ2-1 better; the J call may be wrong. Germline V lookup: CDR1 SEHNR, CDR2 FQNEAQ (reference sequence). The CDR3 covers 15 residues. CDR3 region: CASSFVPQSSYEQFF. In DNA form, the CDR3 reads TGTGCCAGCAGCTTCGTACCTCAGAGCTCCTACGAGCAGTTCTTC.

The rearrangement links TRBV28 to TRBJ2-1; 8 bases line up with TRBD2. V was clipped by 5 bases and J by 9 bases; unmatched bases: 9. The germline CDR1 and CDR2 sequences are MDHEN and SYDVKM. CDR3 length equals 14 residues. CDR3 sequence: CASSRRSGAFEQFF. CDR3 DNA: TGTGCCAGCAGTCGTCGTAGCGGGGCTTTTGAGCAGTTCTTC.

This clonotype showed up just a few times. Being one base from a much bigger clone, this may be a read error. The chain recombines TRBV6-1 with TRBJ1-4; TRBD1 agrees at 7 bases. This CDR3 is built from 13 residues. In germline, CDR1 is MNHNS, CDR2 SASEGT. CDR3 DNA sequence: TGTGCCAGCCAGGACAGGACAGTAGAAAGACTGTTTTTT. Translating it yields CASQDRTVERLFF.